This TCR beta chain was found in a study of blood T cell repertoires in COVID-19. About the study: Acute and convalescent COVID-19 samples came from the United States, Italy and Spain. PBMCs, B-cell-depleted T cells, or T cells were the source of the cDNA or gDNA that made up the material.

Per the germline V gene, CDR1 is MNHEY and CDR2 is SMNVEV (reference sequence). V was pared by 0 bases and J by 6 bases, with 18 bases between. This CDR3 spans 18 amino acids. Per the authors' pipeline: How many nucleated cells were present was estimated from reference gene primer amplification. Sequenced by immunoSEQ multiplex PCR; TCRdb stores in-frame clones only, minus some. The DNA gave D and trimming, while V, J and clone size come from that table. The sample holds some 110,000 clones; about 89% are singletons and the top ten take 4.5%. This receptor was taken from a man aged 35 to 55 with acute or convalescent COVID-19. J is TRBJ1-6 and V is TRBV27, with TRBD1 as a possible D gene (6 bases). The sequenced material came from peripheral blood. CDR3 DNA sequence: TGTGCCAGCAGTTTATCCGGGGGGGCGGGAGTCTTTAATTCACCCCTCCACTTT. Translating gives CASSLSGGAGVFNSPLHF.